This TCR beta chain was sequenced during a study of spatial heterogeneity in lung cancer. As for the study in general: A consistent excess of beta-chain over alpha-chain sequences was detected.

The study tagged each TCR cDNA molecule with a unique molecular identifier. TCRdb re-called the 5' RACE reads through MiXCR, storing one row per CDR3 protein. The repertoire consists of about 30,000 distinct CDR3 sequences, with more than 8% occurring once and the leading ten covering around 36%. This clonotype was observed at least ten times. The time point denotes: sample taken at primary tumor resection. From tumor, nontumor lung or frozen PBMC, whole RNA was taken unsorted for sequencing. Untreated early-stage non-small cell lung cancer patients, fewer than 85 in total, were the donors. The CDR3 sequence is 15 residues long. The germline V gene encodes CDR1 MNHEY and CDR2 SVGAGI. After removal of 0 bases from V and 6 bases from J, the junction contained 3 bases not matched to a gene.

The receptor was derived from a female donor with early-stage non-small cell lung cancer. The specimen was PBMCs, collected at surgery. The chain couples TRBV6-5 to TRBJ2-2, with 8 bases fitting TRBD2. The CDR3 coding sequence is TGTGCCAGCAGTTACTCAGGGACTAGTGCCGGGGAGCTGTTTTTT. This sequence encodes CASSYSGTSAGELFF.